This T cell receptor beta chain was recovered during a study of blood T cell repertoires in COVID-19. Assay used: immunoSEQ multiplex PCR; TCRdb lists only in-frame clones, some missing. The sample yields some 290,000 clones, about nine tenths seen once. CDR3 length: 11 residues. V was trimmed by 1 base and J by 7 bases, leaving 4 bases between them. The germline V gene has CDR1 SGHAT and CDR2 FQNNGV. The sequence derives from a woman younger than 45 with COVID-19, enrolled during active disease. The chain recombines TRBV11-2 with TRBJ1-2; no definite D call. Sequencing was carried out using peripheral blood. This chain's CDR3 is CASSLVLGYTF. The CDR3 DNA reads TGTGCCAGCAGCTTAGTCCTTGGCTACACCTTC. Combining the CDR3 with reference TRBV11-2 and TRBJ1-2 gives the whole variable domain EAGVAQSPRYKIIEKRQSVAFWCNPISGHATLYWYQQILGQGPKLLIQFQNNGVVDDSQLPKDRFSAERLKGVDSTLKIQPAKLEDSAVYLCASSLVLGYTFGSGTRLTVV.